This T cell receptor beta chain was captured by sequencing in a study of blood T cell repertoires in COVID-19. The germline gives CDR1 SGHDN, CDR2 FVKESK. The CDR3 totals 15 residues. V lost 1 base and J lost 0, with 10 bases in between. Per the original methods: Reference gene primer amplification in the assay estimated nucleated cell counts. Method: immunoSEQ multiplex PCR; TCRdb's copy keeps in-frame clones and lacks some. That table gives V, J and clone size, and the DNA gave D and trimming. The data show approximately 81,000 clones, roughly 82% seen once. The origin of this receptor is a human donor in a cohort sampled during active COVID-19. The source material was peripheral blood. The chain uses TRBV14 and TRBJ2-7, with a weak D call TRBD1 (6 bases). DNA for the CDR3: TGTGCCAGCAGCCAAGGCAGGGGCCTCTCCTACGAGCAGTACTTC. Residues: CASSQGRGLSYEQYF.